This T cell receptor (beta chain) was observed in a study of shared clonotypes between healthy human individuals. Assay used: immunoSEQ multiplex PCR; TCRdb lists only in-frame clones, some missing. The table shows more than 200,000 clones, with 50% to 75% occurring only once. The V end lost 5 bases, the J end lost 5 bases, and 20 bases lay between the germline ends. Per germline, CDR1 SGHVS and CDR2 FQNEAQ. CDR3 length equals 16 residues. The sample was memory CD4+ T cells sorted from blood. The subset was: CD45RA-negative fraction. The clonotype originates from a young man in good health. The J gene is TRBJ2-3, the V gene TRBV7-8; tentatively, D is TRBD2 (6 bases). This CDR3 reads CASSNLGTGVVDTQYF. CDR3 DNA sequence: TGTGCCAGCAGCAACCTAGGGACGGGAGTGGTAGATACGCAGTATTTT.